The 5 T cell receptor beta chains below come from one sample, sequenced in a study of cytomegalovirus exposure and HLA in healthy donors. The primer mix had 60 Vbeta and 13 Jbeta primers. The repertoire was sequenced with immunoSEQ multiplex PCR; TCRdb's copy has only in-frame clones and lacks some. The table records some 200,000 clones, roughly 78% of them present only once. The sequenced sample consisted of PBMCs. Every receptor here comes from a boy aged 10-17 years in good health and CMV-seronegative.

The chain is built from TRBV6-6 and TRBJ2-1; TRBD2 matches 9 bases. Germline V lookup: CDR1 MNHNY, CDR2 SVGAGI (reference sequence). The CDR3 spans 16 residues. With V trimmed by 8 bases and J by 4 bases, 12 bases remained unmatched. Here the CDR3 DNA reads TGTGCCAGCTTCTCTAGCGGGACGGGGAAATACAATGAGCAGTTCTTC. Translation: CASFSSGTGKYNEQFF.

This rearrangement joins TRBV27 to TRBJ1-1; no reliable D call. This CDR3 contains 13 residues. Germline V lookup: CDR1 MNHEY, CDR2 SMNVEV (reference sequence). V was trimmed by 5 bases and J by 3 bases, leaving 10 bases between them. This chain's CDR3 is CASSGLVDTEAFF. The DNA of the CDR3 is TGTGCCAGCAGTGGTCTGGTAGACACTGAAGCTTTCTTT.

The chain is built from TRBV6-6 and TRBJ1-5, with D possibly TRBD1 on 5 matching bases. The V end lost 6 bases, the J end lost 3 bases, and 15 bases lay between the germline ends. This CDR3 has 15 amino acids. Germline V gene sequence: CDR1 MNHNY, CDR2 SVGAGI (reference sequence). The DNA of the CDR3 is TGTGCCAGCAGGGAAATCACAGGTACCAATCAGCCCCAGCATTTT. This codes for CASREITGTNQPQHF.

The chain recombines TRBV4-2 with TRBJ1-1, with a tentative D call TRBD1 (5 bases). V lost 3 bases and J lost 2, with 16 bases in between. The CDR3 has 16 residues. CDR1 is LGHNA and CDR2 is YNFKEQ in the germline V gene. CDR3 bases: TGTGCCAGCAGCCATCCTTTCCCGACAGAAAACACTGAAGCTTTCTTT. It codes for CASSHPFPTENTEAFF.

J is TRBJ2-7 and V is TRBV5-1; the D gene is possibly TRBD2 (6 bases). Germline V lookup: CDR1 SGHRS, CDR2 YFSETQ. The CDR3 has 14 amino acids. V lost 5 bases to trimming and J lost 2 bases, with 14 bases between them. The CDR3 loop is CASSWTTTTYEQYF. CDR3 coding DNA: TGCGCCAGCAGTTGGACTACCACGACCTACGAGCAGTACTTC.